This T cell receptor (beta chain) was retrieved from a study of vaccination effects on CD4 cells after COVID-19. Findings and limits, study-wide: Infection-derived and vaccine-derived clones contracted markedly late after vaccination.

Antigen-specific CD4+ T cells were expanded with viral peptide pools in the ViraFEST assay before sequencing. Cultured cells yielded isolated CD4+ T cells after 10 days. People in the vaccine group had not been infected with SARS-CoV-2 before, and their nucleocapsid antibodies were negative. With roughly 10 ug/ml peptides and around 9.6 IU/ml IL-2, a few million PBMC per well were cultured. The table came from immunoSEQ multiplex PCR; TCRdb's copy has only in-frame clones and leaves some out. The sample has tens of thousands of clones; 80% to 85% are singletons. In this sample, this clone turned up once. Its antigen is not identified. The germline V gene has CDR1 SGHRS and CDR2 YFSETQ. The CDR3 totals 16 residues. V trimming: 0 bases; J trimming: 5 bases; junction bases outside the gene matches: 10.

The chain employs TRBV5-1 and TRBJ1-2; TRBD1 agrees at 7 bases. Sequenced here: CD4+ T cells from PBMCs cultured with HCoV-229E spike peptides, sampled before COVID-19 vaccination. The receptor was isolated from a human donor who received a COVID-19 vaccine. CDR3 bases: TGCGCCAGCAGCTTGGGGACACAGGGGCAATGGTATGGCTACACCTTC. Its protein is CASSLGTQGQWYGYTF.